This T cell receptor (beta chain) is drawn from a study of blood T cell repertoires in COVID-19. Study background: Donors in the United States, Italy and Spain gave samples during acute or convalescent COVID-19. PBMCs, B-cell-depleted T cells, or T cells provided the cDNA or gDNA that made up the material.

Original handling: Nucleated cell number was recorded as an estimate derived from reference gene primer amplification. The assay was immunoSEQ multiplex PCR, and TCRdb's table has in-frame clones only and misses some. D and trimming come from the DNA, and the V and J calls and clone size come from that table. The sample contains 300,000 to 450,000 clones, roughly 77% of which appear only once. The CDR3 has 14 residues. The V gene lost 6 bases and the J gene lost 2 bases, with 11 bases spanning the gap. Germline loops: CDR1 LNHDA, CDR2 SQIVND (reference sequence). This TCR was sampled from a human donor with acute or convalescent COVID-19. The donor label of this sample is uncertain. Sample: peripheral blood. The chain links TRBV19 to TRBJ2-4; D might be TRBD1 (5 bases). CDR3 nucleotides: TGTGCCAGTAGCTTGCAGGGTACCAAAAACATTCAGTACTTC. Translating gives CASSLQGTKNIQYF.